The rows below give T cell receptor beta chains drawn from one sample of a study of CD8 T cells in Susac syndrome. TCRdb fed the immunoSEQ multiplex PCR reads into MiXCR, producing one record per CDR3 protein. The sample has approximately 110,000 distinct CDR3 sequences; over 85% are singletons. The sequenced sample consisted of CD8+ T cells from PBMCs. These receptors were obtained from a human donor with multiple sclerosis. The CDR3 runs from the conserved cysteine through the conserved F or W. Fields, in order: clone size, D gene, V gene, J gene, CDR3 DNA, CDR3 protein. The D gene is left open where the match is weak. Where a row states a size, it is once, few, many or the class of an expanded clone; other rows omit it.

once,.,TRBV27,TRBJ2-1,TGTGCCAGCGGGATCCGGGTCAATGAGCAGTTCTTC,CASGIRVNEQFF
.,TRBD1,TRBV7-9,TRBJ1-1,TGTGCCAGCAGCTTAGCCCGACAGGGTTGGAAGGTGGACACTGAAGCTTTCTTT,CASSLARQGWKVDTEAFF
.,TRBD1,TRBV27,TRBJ1-1,TGTGCCAGCAGTTTAGCAGGCAGGGGGCTAAACACTGAAGCTTTCTTT,CASSLAGRGLNTEAFF
.,.,TRBV7-9,TRBJ1-2,TGTGCCAGCAGCTTCATGGAGAAGGGGAATGATGGCTACACCTTC,CASSFMEKGNDGYTF
few,TRBD1,TRBV5-1,TRBJ2-2,TGCGCCAGCAGTTCGGACAGGGGCCAAAACACCGGGGAGCTGTTTTTT,CASSSDRGQNTGELFF
once,.,TRBV6-5,TRBJ2-1,TGTGCCAGCAGTTACTCGATCCCAAACCGGCGGGTAGTCTACAATGAGCAGTTCTTC,CASSYSIPNRRVVYNEQFF
.,.,TRBV3-1,TRBJ2-4,TGTGCCAGCAGCCAGGAACCCAAAAACATTCAGTACTTC,CASSQEPKNIQYF
.,TRBD2,TRBV5-1,TRBJ2-1,TGCGCCAGCAGCCCACCGGGACTAGCGGGAGTGTTTCTTGAGCAGTTCTTC,CASSPPGLAGVFLEQFF
once,.,TRBV29-1,TRBJ1-1,TGCAGCTCGGGCACGGGAAGCACTGAAGCTTTCTTT,CSSGTGSTEAFF
.,TRBD1,TRBV24-1,TRBJ2-5,TGTGCCACCAGTGACCCCCAGGATCGGACAGGGGGAGGGGAGACCCAGTACTTC,CATSDPQDRTGGGETQYF
.,.,TRBV16,TRBJ1-5,TGTGCCAGCAGCCAGGGGGGGTATCAGCCCCAGCATTTT,CASSQGGYQPQHF
once,TRBD1,TRBV7-9,TRBJ1-6,TGTGCCAGCTGCAGATTGGACAGGGATAATTCACCCCTCCACTTT,CASCRLDRDNSPLHF
.,TRBD2,TRBV12-3/TRBV12-4,TRBJ2-1,TGTGCCAGCAGTGGAAGGCGGGGGAAGCCCTACAATGAGCAGTTCTTC,CASSGRRGKPYNEQFF
.,TRBD2,TRBV12-5,TRBJ2-1,TGTGCTAGTGCCCCGACTAGCGGGAGAAGGGAGCAGTTCTTC,CASAPTSGRREQFF
.,TRBD1,TRBV20-1,TRBJ1-5,TGCAGTGCTACTACAGGGGGCAATCAGCCCCAGCATTTT,CSATTGGNQPQHF